One sample yielded the 22 T cell receptor beta chains listed below, sequenced in a study of blood T cell repertoires in COVID-19. The method was immunoSEQ multiplex PCR; TCRdb's version includes in-frame clones alone and lacks a portion of them. The data show fewer than 250,000 clones, with roughly 84% seen just once and 3.2% held by the top ten. Sequenced: PBMCs or T cells enriched from blood (not recorded which). These receptor sequences come from a woman in her thirties who had been exposed to COVID-19.

The genes are TRBV21-1 and TRBJ1-4; the table assigns TRBD1, which was not confirmed against the DNA. TRBV21-1 is labeled a pseudogene. The length of the CDR3 is 20 residues. This CDR3 reads CASSNDNIPQGIINLGKLFF. The CDR3 DNA reads TGTGCCAGCAGCAACGATAATATCCCACAGGGCATTATCAACTTGGGGAAACTGTTTTTT.

V is TRBV7-9 and J is TRBJ1-1; no clear D. Germline V gene sequence: CDR1 SEHNR, CDR2 FQNEAQ (reference sequence). The CDR3 has 13 amino acids. The V and J ends lost 1 base and 2 bases respectively, with 5 bases between them. For the CDR3, the DNA is TGTGCCAGCAGCTTAGGGGCTAACACTGAAGCTTTCTTT. Its protein is CASSLGANTEAFF. The full variable domain, completed using reference TRBV7-9 and TRBJ1-1, is DTGVSQNPRHKITKRGQNVTFRCDPISEHNRLYWYRQTLGQGPEFLTYFQNEAQLEKSRLLSDRFSAERPKGSFSTLEIQRTEQGDSAMYLCASSLGANTEAFFGQGTRLTVV.

The V and J genes are TRBV4-3 and TRBJ2-3, with D tentatively TRBD1 (7 bases). Germline V gene sequence: CDR1 LGHNA, CDR2 YSLEER. There are 17 residues in the CDR3. V lost 1 base and J 3 bases, leaving 17 bases between the germline ends. The chain's CDR3 is CASSQARGGGSTDTQYF. The CDR3 DNA reads TGCGCCAGCAGCCAAGCTCGCGGAGGGGGCAGTACAGATACGCAGTATTTT.

The chain has TRBV9 and TRBJ2-3; D uncertain. The CDR3 loop spans 15 amino acids. V was pared by 0 bases and J by 0 bases, with 8 bases between. CDR1 SGDLS and CDR2 YYNGEE come from the germline V gene. CDR3 loop: CASSVGIASTDTQYF. Here the CDR3 DNA reads TGTGCCAGCAGCGTAGGAATAGCTAGCACAGATACGCAGTATTTT.

In the case of this clone: Other DNA sequences in the sample encode the same CDR3. DNA for the CDR3: TGCGCCAGCAGCTTGGGACAGGGGGCCCAGCCCCAGCATTTT. It yields the protein CASSLGQGAQPQHF. The V call is TRBV5-1, the J call TRBJ1-5; 10 positions agree with TRBD1. The V gene's germline CDR1 is SGHRS and CDR2 YFSETQ. V shed 0 bases and J 7 bases; nucleotides not matched to a gene: 1. This CDR3 is 14 amino acids long.

As regards this clone: A junction end diverges from the germline sequence, so it may reflect a read error. The chain recombines TRBV7-8 with TRBJ1-1; no clear D. CDR3 size: 13 residues. Germline V gene sequence: CDR1 SGHVS, CDR2 FQNEAQ. The CDR3 is CASSLDFRAEAFF. The CDR3 bases are TGTGCCAGCAGCTTAGATTTCCGAGCTGAGGCTTTCTTT.

V is TRBV3-1 (or the pseudogene TRBV3-2) and J is TRBJ2-7; TRBD1 matches 7 bases. After removal of 4 bases from V and 2 bases from J, the junction contained 5 bases not matched to a gene. Per germline, CDR1 LGHDT and CDR2 YNNKEL (reference sequence). CDR3 length equals 14 residues. CDR3 DNA sequence: TGTGCCAGCAGCCGACAGGGTTCTGCCTACGAGCAGTACTTC. Residues: CASSRQGSAYEQYF.

The chain uses TRBV15 and TRBJ1-6; D not certain. The CDR3 sequence is 13 residues long. Germline CDR1 LNHNV, CDR2 YYDKDF (reference sequence). V dropped 0 bases and J dropped 10 bases, with 7 bases sitting between them. The chain's CDR3 is CATSRELASPLHF. In nucleotides, the CDR3 is TGTGCCACCAGCAGAGAATTAGCATCACCCCTCCACTTT. The complete variable domain, with remaining parts taken from reference TRBV15 and TRBJ1-6, reads DAMVIQNPRYQVTQFGKPVTLSCSQTLNHNVMYWYQQKSSQAPKLLFHYYDKDFNNEADTPDNFQSRRPNTSFCFLDIRSPGLGDTAMYLCATSRELASPLHFGNGTRLTVT.

The chain recombines TRBV29-1 with TRBJ1-5; tentatively, D is TRBD1 (6 bases). The CDR3 loop spans 16 amino acids. Trimming removed 5 bases at V and 1 base at J, with 18 bases between. Germline V gives CDR1 SQVTM, CDR2 ANQGSEA. In nucleotides, the CDR3 is TGCAGCGTTAGCGACGCAGGGGCAAGAAGCAATCAGCCCCAGCATTTT. The encoded protein is CSVSDAGARSNQPQHF.

This clone occurred a few times. This chain joins TRBV9 and TRBJ1-1; D might be TRBD1 (5 bases). The CDR3 covers 16 residues. V was pared by 4 bases and J by 4 bases, with 20 bases between. CDR1 and CDR2 (germline): SGDLS, YYNGEE. CDR3 sequence: CASSHNLGGVATEAFF. CDR3 in DNA: TGTGCCAGCAGCCATAACCTCGGGGGGGTTGCCACTGAAGCTTTCTTT.

The rearrangement joins TRBV7-8 to TRBJ1-5; D not certain. This CDR3 has 14 amino acids. Trimming took 2 bases from V and 7 from J, leaving 12 bases between them. Germline V CDR1 and CDR2: SGHVS, FQNEAQ. The CDR3, as DNA: TGTGCCAGCAGCTTATACCAGGTTACGCAGCCCCAGCATTTT. Protein: CASSLYQVTQPQHF.

The chain recombines TRBV12-3 or TRBV12-4 with TRBJ1-6, with D hard to call. There are 13 residues in the CDR3. V lost 3 bases to trimming and J lost 7 bases, with 7 bases between them. DNA of the CDR3: TGTGCCAGCAGTTTGACACGCAATTCACCCCTCCACTTT. Residues: CASSLTRNSPLHF.

The V call is TRBV18, the J call TRBJ2-1; D remains ambiguous. Germline lookup yields CDR1 KGHSH and CDR2 LQKENI. The CDR3 covers 12 residues. The V end was cut by 3 bases, the J end by 8 bases, with 8 bases between. CDR3 nucleotide sequence: TGTGCCAGCTCACCGGGCCGACATGAGCAGTTCTTC. This translates into CASSPGRHEQFF. Drawing the rest from reference TRBV18 and TRBJ2-1, the complete variable domain is NAGVMQNPRHLVRRRGQEARLRCSPMKGHSHVYWYRQLPEEGLKFMVYLQKENIIDESGMPKERFSAEFPKEGPSILRIQQVVRGDSAAYFCASSPGRHEQFFGPGTRLTVL.

V gene TRBV27 combines with J gene TRBJ2-3, with D possibly being TRBD2 (5 bases). Trimming cost V 4 bases and J 4 bases, with 18 bases left between them. From germline, CDR1 is MNHEY and CDR2 SMNVEV (reference sequence). The CDR3 is 16 amino acids. The CDR3 nucleotides read TGTGCCAGCAGTTCGACCGCTGGAGGAGCCCCAGATACGCAGTATTTT. Amino acids: CASSSTAGGAPDTQYF.

This clone has a handful of counts. The chain links TRBV4-3 to TRBJ1-2; 7 nucleotides align to TRBD1. CDR1 is LGHNA, CDR2 YSLEER, per germline. Trimming cost V 0 bases and J 0 bases; bases outside gene matches: 4. The CDR3 has 16 amino acids. Here the CDR3 reads CASSQDRGGANYGYTF. The CDR3 region has the DNA TGCGCCAGCAGCCAAGATAGAGGGGGCGCTAACTATGGCTACACCTTC.

The V gene is TRBV7-8, the J gene TRBJ1-2, with TRBD1 matching over 8 bases. The CDR3 loop spans 16 amino acids. Trimming removed 3 bases from V and 6 bases from J; junction bases left unmatched: 12. Germline values: CDR1 SGHVS, CDR2 FQNEAQ. This CDR3 is CASSFRGQAPTDGYTF. CDR3 DNA sequence: TGTGCCAGCAGCTTTCGGGGACAGGCCCCTACTGATGGCTACACCTTC.

This clone was seen just once. The gene calls are TRBV9 and TRBJ1-1; 7 bases agree with TRBD1. The V segment lost 2 bases and the J segment 4 bases; nucleotides outside the gene matches: 5. This CDR3 contains 14 residues. Germline V CDR1 and CDR2: SGDLS, YYNGEE. CDR3 amino acids: CASSVHTGATEAFF. CDR3 bases: TGTGCCAGCAGCGTTCACACAGGGGCCACTGAAGCTTTCTTT.

V and J are TRBV18 and TRBJ2-1; 12 bases map to TRBD2. The junction had 8 bases not matched to a gene; V was cut back by 0 bases and J by 8 bases. Looked up from germline, CDR1 is KGHSH and CDR2 is LQKENI. This CDR3 contains 17 residues. The CDR3 is CASSPPSLAGGVHEQFF. The DNA of the CDR3 is TGTGCCAGCTCACCACCTTCTCTAGCGGGGGGGGTTCATGAGCAGTTCTTC.

This clone showed up many times. The genes are TRBV5-4 and TRBJ2-7; 8 nucleotides align to TRBD2. Germline values: CDR1 SGHNT, CDR2 YYREEE (reference sequence). The V gene end was trimmed by 4 bases and the J gene end by 4 bases; junction bases not matched to a gene: 7. This CDR3 has 14 residues. The CDR3 DNA is TGTGCCAGCAGCACTGTAGCGGGGTCTTACGAGCAGTACTTC. Translation: CASSTVAGSYEQYF.

This chain joins TRBV5-6 and TRBJ2-3, with 12 positions matching TRBD2. The V and J ends lost 1 base and 3 bases, in that order; junction bases with no gene match: 3. Germline V gene data show CDR1 as SGHDT and CDR2 as YYEEEE. CDR3 length: 16 residues. CDR3 bases: TGTGCCAGCAGCTTGCCGACTAGCGGGGGAACAGATACGCAGTATTTT. It is translated as CASSLPTSGGTDTQYF. The variable domain in full, with the rest retrieved from reference TRBV5-6 and TRBJ2-3, is DAGVTQSPTHLIKTRGQQVTLRCSPKSGHDTVSWYQQALGQGPQFIFQYYEEEERQRGNFPDRFSGHQFPNYSSELNVNALLLGDSALYLCASSLPTSGGTDTQYFGPGTRLTVL.

V and J are TRBV7-2 and TRBJ2-3; D remains unclear. The CDR3 contains 13 residues. Trimming cost V 2 bases and J 6 bases, with 9 bases left between them. Germline-derived CDR1 and CDR2 are SGHTA and FQGNSA. CDR3 sequence reads: CASSLSVRDTQYF. The CDR3 DNA reads TGTGCCAGCAGCTTATCGGTCCGGGATACGCAGTATTTT.

The V call is TRBV7-2, the J call TRBJ1-6; the match to TRBD1 covers 7 bases. Germline V gene sequence: CDR1 SGHTA, CDR2 FQGNSA. After removal of 1 base from V and 6 bases from J, the junction contained 9 bases not matched to a gene. This CDR3 has 17 residues. The CDR3 spells CASSLVGQAAVNSPLHF. The CDR3 bases are TGTGCCAGCAGCTTAGTCGGACAGGCGGCCGTTAATTCACCCCTCCACTTT. Using reference TRBV7-2 and TRBJ1-6 for the parts outside the CDR3, the full variable domain is GAGVSQSPSNKVTEKGKDVELRCDPISGHTALYWYRQSLGQGLEFLIYFQGNSAPDKSGLPSDRFSAERTGGSVSTLTIQRTQQEDSAVYLCASSLVGQAAVNSPLHFGNGTRLTVT.